The T cell receptor beta chain under discussion was sequenced for a study of blood T cell repertoires in COVID-19. V was clipped by 3 bases and J by 1 base, with 12 bases between them. Germline V lookup: CDR1 MNHNS, CDR2 SASEGT. CDR3 length: 15 residues. Original processing methods: Amplification of reference gene primers provided the estimated nucleated cell counts. Here immunoSEQ multiplex PCR was the method, and the copy in TCRdb shows in-frame clones only, minus some. The V and J calls and clone size were taken over from that table, and D and trimming were inferred from the DNA. The repertoire holds fewer than 50,000 clones, with around 81% as singletons.

The sample taken for sequencing was peripheral blood. This sequence joins TRBV6-1 and TRBJ1-1; D gene uncertain. The source is a middle-aged man with active or convalescent COVID-19. The CDR3, as DNA: TGTGCCAGCAGTGATGGGCCGGAACCGAACACTGAAGCTTTCTTT. It encodes CASSDGPEPNTEAFF.